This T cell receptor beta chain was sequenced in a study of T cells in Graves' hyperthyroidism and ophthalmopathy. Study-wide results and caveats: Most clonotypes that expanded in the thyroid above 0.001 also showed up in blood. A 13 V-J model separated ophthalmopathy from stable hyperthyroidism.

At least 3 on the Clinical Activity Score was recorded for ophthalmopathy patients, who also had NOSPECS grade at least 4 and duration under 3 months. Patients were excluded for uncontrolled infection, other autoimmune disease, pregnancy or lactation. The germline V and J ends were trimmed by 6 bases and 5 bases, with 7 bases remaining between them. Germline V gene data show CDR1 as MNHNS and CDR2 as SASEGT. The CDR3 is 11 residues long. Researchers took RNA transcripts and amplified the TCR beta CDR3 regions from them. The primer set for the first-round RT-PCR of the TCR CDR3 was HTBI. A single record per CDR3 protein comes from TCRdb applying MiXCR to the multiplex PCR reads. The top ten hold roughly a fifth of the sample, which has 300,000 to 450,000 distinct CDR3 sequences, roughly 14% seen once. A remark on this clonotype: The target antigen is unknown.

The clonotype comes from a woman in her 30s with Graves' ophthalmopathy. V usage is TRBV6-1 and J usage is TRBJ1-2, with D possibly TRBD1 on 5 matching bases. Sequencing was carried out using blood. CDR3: CASSAGYGYTF. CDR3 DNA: TGTGCCAGCAGCGCAGGGTATGGCTACACCTTC.